This is a list of T cell receptor beta chains from one sample in a study of human T cells and chemical hapten exposure. TCRdb passed the RACE reads through MiXCR, listing each CDR3 protein once. The data show fewer than 200,000 distinct CDR3 sequences, 25% to 35% seen once. The input for sequencing was whole blood, taken in connection with sensitization to the hapten diphenylcyclopropenone (DPC). These receptors all stem from a woman between 18 and 29 years old with alopecia areata. Some clones in this sample may be carry-over from other donors' samples. CDR3s include the opening cysteine and the closing phenylalanine or tryptophan. The order of the fields is D gene, CDR3 length, clone size, V gene, J gene, CDR3 protein, CDR3 DNA. The D gene is left open where the match is weak. Rows give clone size only sometimes, using once, few, many, or a class for an expanded clone.

D: NA; length: 15; size: once; V: TRBV6-2/TRBV6-3; J: TRBJ2-5; CDR3: CASSYFFQVGETQYF; DNA: TGTGCCAGCAGTTACTTCTTTCAAGTAGGTGAGACCCAGTACTTC
D: NA; length: 11; size: NA; V: TRBV29-1; J: TRBJ2-1; CDR3: CSVPWGNEQFF; DNA: TGCAGCGTTCCCTGGGGGAATGAGCAGTTCTTC
D: NA; length: 14; size: few; V: TRBV12-3/TRBV12-4; J: TRBJ1-5; CDR3: CASSLAGDGQPQHF; DNA: TGTGCCAGCAGTTTAGCGGGAGACGGGCAGCCCCAGCATTTT
D: NA; length: 16; size: NA; V: TRBV20-1; J: TRBJ2-1; CDR3: CSARDQSRALRIVQFF; DNA: TGCAGTGCTAGAGATCAATCGAGGGCCCTAAGAATAGTGCAGTTCTTC
D: NA; length: 15; size: NA; V: TRBV20-1; J: TRBJ1-1; CDR3: CSARVSDGAGTEAFF; DNA: TGCAGTGCTAGAGTGTCTGATGGTGCAGGCACTGAAGCTTTCTTT
D: TRBD1; length: 14; size: few; V: TRBV15; J: TRBJ2-2; CDR3: CATSNRGRTGELFF; DNA: TGTGCCACCAGTAACAGGGGGCGAACCGGGGAGCTGTTTTTT
D: TRBD2; length: 18; size: few; V: TRBV4-1; J: TRBJ2-1; CDR3: CASSQDPGGGISYNEQFF; DNA: TGCGCCAGCAGCCAAGATCCGGGCGGGGGGATCTCCTACAATGAGCAGTTCTTC
D: NA; length: 15; size: few; V: TRBV3-1; J: TRBJ1-1; CDR3: CASSPSDRLNTEAFF; DNA: TGTGCCAGCAGCCCCTCTGACAGGCTGAACACTGAAGCTTTCTTT
D: NA; length: 15; size: NA; V: TRBV20-1; J: TRBJ1-1; CDR3: CSAKGAGTVDTEAFF; DNA: TGCAGTGCTAAGGGCGCAGGGACGGTCGACACTGAAGCTTTCTTT
D: TRBD1; length: 14; size: NA; V: TRBV7-9; J: TRBJ1-1; CDR3: CASSTSGQAFEAFF; DNA: TGTGCCAGCAGCACCTCCGGACAGGCATTTGAAGCTTTCTTT
D: NA; length: 14; size: NA; V: TRBV5-1; J: TRBJ1-2; CDR3: CASSLDRADYGYTF; DNA: TGCGCCAGCAGCTTGGACAGGGCGGACTATGGCTACACCTTC
D: NA; length: 12; size: many; V: TRBV6-2/TRBV6-3; J: TRBJ2-1; CDR3: CASNDGYNEQFF; DNA: TGTGCCAGCAACGACGGATACAATGAGCAGTTCTTC
D: NA; length: 17; size: few; V: TRBV7-3; J: TRBJ1-1; CDR3: CASSLIGHLQYSTEAFF; DNA: TGTGCCAGCAGCTTAATAGGGCATCTTCAATATTCCACTGAAGCTTTCTTT
D: NA; length: 16; size: NA; V: TRBV4-1; J: TRBJ1-5; CDR3: CASSQGSIFSNQPQHF; DNA: TGCGCCAGCAGCCAAGGTTCAATCTTTAGCAATCAGCCCCAGCATTTT
D: TRBD1; length: 17; size: NA; V: TRBV7-2; J: TRBJ1-1; CDR3: CASSLVRTGVVRTEAFF; DNA: TGTGCCAGCAGCTTAGTTAGGACAGGGGTGGTGAGGACTGAAGCTTTCTTT
D: NA; length: 14; size: NA; V: TRBV20-1; J: TRBJ2-3; CDR3: CSAREGGGPDTQYF; DNA: TGCAGTGCTAGAGAGGGGGGGGGGCCAGATACGCAGTATTTT
D: NA; length: 12; size: NA; V: TRBV7-2; J: TRBJ2-7; CDR3: CASSFTTYEQYF; DNA: TGTGCCAGCAGCTTCACAACCTACGAGCAGTACTTC
D: NA; length: 15; size: once; V: TRBV25-1; J: TRBJ1-2; CDR3: CASSEMSGRWDGYTF; DNA: TGTGCCAGCAGTGAAATGTCGGGGCGGTGGGATGGCTACACCTTC
D: TRBD2; length: 14; size: many; V: TRBV20-1; J: TRBJ2-7; CDR3: CSAIHERGGLEQYF; DNA: TGCAGTGCTATTCATGAGCGGGGGGGCCTAGAGCAGTACTTC
D: NA; length: 14; size: few; V: TRBV9; J: TRBJ2-7; CDR3: CASSAGNLYAEQYF; DNA: TGTGCCAGCAGCGCGGGGAATCTCTACGCCGAGCAGTACTTC
D: TRBD1; length: 15; size: NA; V: TRBV6-2/TRBV6-3; J: TRBJ1-1; CDR3: CASRTYWTGETEAFF; DNA: TGTGCCAGCAGAACCTACTGGACAGGGGAGACTGAAGCTTTCTTT
D: TRBD2; length: 16; size: NA; V: TRBV10-3; J: TRBJ2-1; CDR3: CAISEWRGDFSNEQFF; DNA: TGTGCCATCAGTGAGTGGCGGGGGGATTTCTCCAATGAGCAGTTCTTC
D: NA; length: 13; size: NA; V: TRBV6-5; J: TRBJ2-7; CDR3: CASRQVSSYEQYF; DNA: TGTGCCAGCAGACAGGTCAGCTCCTACGAGCAGTACTTC
D: TRBD2; length: 15; size: NA; V: TRBV9; J: TRBJ2-1; CDR3: CASSELAGAHNEQFF; DNA: TGTGCCAGCAGCGAACTAGCGGGAGCGCACAATGAGCAGTTCTTC
D: TRBD1; length: 16; size: NA; V: TRBV7-3; J: TRBJ2-5; CDR3: CASSAPWAGGQETQYF; DNA: TGTGCCAGCAGCGCCCCCTGGGCAGGGGGCCAAGAGACCCAGTACTTC
D: NA; length: 13; size: NA; V: TRBV29-1; J: TRBJ2-5; CDR3: CSVPGAVLGTQYF; DNA: TGCAGCGTTCCTGGGGCAGTATTAGGGACCCAGTACTTC
D: TRBD1; length: 12; size: many; V: TRBV12-3/TRBV12-4; J: TRBJ1-1; CDR3: CASSLDRGEAFF; DNA: TGTGCCAGCAGTCTCGACAGGGGAGAAGCTTTCTTT
D: NA; length: 14; size: many; V: TRBV20-1; J: TRBJ1-2; CDR3: CSARDSGVNYGYTF; DNA: TGCAGTGCTAGAGACTCAGGGGTTAACTATGGCTACACCTTC
D: NA; length: 13; size: NA; V: TRBV18; J: TRBJ2-7; CDR3: CASSPVATYEQYF; DNA: TGTGCCAGCTCACCAGTAGCCACCTACGAGCAGTACTTC
D: NA; length: 14; size: NA; V: TRBV27; J: TRBJ1-1; CDR3: CASSLSRRNTEAFF; DNA: TGTGCCAGCAGTTTATCCCGGAGGAACACTGAAGCTTTCTTT
D: NA; length: 16; size: NA; V: TRBV6-1; J: TRBJ2-2; CDR3: CASSLSVDGATGELFF; DNA: TGTGCCAGCAGCCTCTCTGTAGATGGGGCCACCGGGGAGCTGTTTTTT
D: TRBD1; length: 11; size: NA; V: TRBV24-1; J: TRBJ1-1; CDR3: CATDRVTEAFF; DNA: TGTGCCACCGACAGGGTGACTGAAGCTTTCTTT
D: NA; length: 14; size: few; V: TRBV11-2; J: TRBJ2-2; CDR3: CATQRAGNTGELFF; DNA: TGTGCCACCCAACGAGCGGGGAACACCGGGGAGCTGTTTTTT
D: NA; length: 15; size: many; V: TRBV5-1; J: TRBJ1-1; CDR3: CASSPGLARDTEAFF; DNA: TGCGCCAGCAGCCCGGGACTCGCCAGGGACACTGAAGCTTTCTTT
D: TRBD2; length: 16; size: NA; V: TRBV12-3/TRBV12-4; J: TRBJ2-3; CDR3: CASSLDLAGGPDTQYF; DNA: TGTGCCAGCAGTTTGGATCTAGCGGGGGGCCCAGATACGCAGTATTTT
D: NA; length: 13; size: NA; V: TRBV7-9; J: TRBJ1-1; CDR3: CASADRSNTEAFF; DNA: TGTGCCAGCGCCGACAGGTCGAACACTGAAGCTTTCTTT
D: NA; length: 16; size: NA; V: TRBV4-3; J: TRBJ1-1; CDR3: CASSQGAGGLDTEAFF; DNA: TGCGCCAGCAGCCAAGGCGCGGGAGGGTTGGACACTGAAGCTTTCTTT
D: NA; length: 13; size: NA; V: TRBV7-8; J: TRBJ1-1; CDR3: CASSLGGHPEAFF; DNA: TGTGCCAGCAGCTTAGGGGGACACCCCGAAGCTTTCTTT